The 27 T cell receptor beta chains in this list originate from one sample, sequenced in a study of a mutant IDH1 vaccine in newly diagnosed glioma. Assay: immunoSEQ multiplex PCR; the TCRdb copy retains only in-frame clones and omits some. The sample includes about 50,000 clones, 60% to 80% seen only once; the top ten take 5% to 6.5%. Antigens for these TCRs are unknown. Documented time point: week 47, end of study. The vaccine gave 300 ug of a 20-mer mutant IDH1 peptide subcutaneously per dose. Sequences were derived from PBMCs, sampled from a glioma patient whose treatment included an IDH1 peptide vaccine. Source of these receptors: a man aged 50-60 years with glioma.

The chain is built from TRBV30 and TRBJ2-4; 7 nucleotides agree with TRBD1. This CDR3 spans 13 amino acids. Germline V CDR1 and CDR2: GTSNPN, SVGIG (reference sequence). The trim removed 5 bases at V and 7 bases at J, leaving 8 bases unmatched. CDR3 region: CAWEKGAGNIQYF. CDR3 in DNA: TGTGCCTGGGAAAAGGGGGCCGGGAACATTCAGTACTTC.

This sequence joins TRBV7-2 and TRBJ2-5, with D possibly being TRBD1 or TRBD2 (5 bases each). The germline gives CDR1 SGHTA, CDR2 FQGNSA. The CDR3 extends over 14 amino acids. V was pared by 5 bases and J by 5 bases, with 15 bases between. The CDR3: CASSSRDRGETQYF. The DNA for the CDR3 is TGTGCCAGCAGCAGCCGGGACCGAGGGGAGACCCAGTACTTC.

Ten or more counts support this clone. The rearrangement links TRBV18 to TRBJ1-1; 9 bases map to TRBD1. CDR3 length: 14 residues. CDR1 KGHSH and CDR2 LQKENI come from the germline V gene. V lost 4 bases and J lost 1; bases outside the gene matches: 1. CDR3 residues: CASSLGQGNTEAFF. As DNA, the CDR3 is TGTGCCAGCTCACTGGGACAGGGGAACACTGAAGCTTTCTTT.

V and J are TRBV5-4 and TRBJ1-1; D may be TRBD1 (6 bases). Germline values: CDR1 SGHNT, CDR2 YYREEE (reference sequence). Between the trimmed V and J ends, which lost 4 bases and 4 bases, there was a span of 14 bases. This CDR3 is built from 14 residues. The CDR3 nucleotides are TGTGCCAGCAGCCTCCTCAGCAGGGGCACTGAAGCTTTCTTT. Amino acids: CASSLLSRGTEAFF.

The chain recombines TRBV5-1 with TRBJ2-5, with 10 bases lining up with TRBD2. CDR3 length: 14 amino acids. Germline CDR1 is SGHRS and CDR2 is YFSETQ. With 5 bases clipped from V and 3 bases from J, the junction kept 4 bases outside the gene matches. CDR3 nucleotide sequence: TGCGCCAGCAGTCATACTAGCGGGGAAGAGACCCAGTACTTC. Protein sequence: CASSHTSGEETQYF.

This clone was counted only a few times. The rearrangement joins TRBV11-2 to TRBJ1-1; tentatively, D is TRBD1 (5 bases). Germline assignment: CDR1 SGHAT and CDR2 FQNNGV. V lost 3 bases to trimming and J lost 6 bases, with 8 bases between them. CDR3 length equals 12 residues. CDR3 DNA: TGTGCCAGCAGCTTCGGGGGAGCTGAAGCTTTCTTT. It is translated as CASSFGGAEAFF.

This clone was observed a few times. V usage is TRBV30 and J usage is TRBJ1-4, with D unclear. Germline values: CDR1 GTSNPN, CDR2 SVGIG (reference sequence). The CDR3 runs 12 residues. The V end was cut by 2 bases, the J end by 11 bases, with 12 bases between. The CDR3 coding sequence is TGTGCCTGGAGTAGGGTTGCGGAGAAACTGTTTTTT. Protein: CAWSRVAEKLFF.

The chain recombines TRBV5-4 with TRBJ1-6; D is undetermined. V lost 3 bases, J lost 7 bases, and 17 bases lay in between. Germline V gene lookup returns CDR1 SGHNT and CDR2 YYREEE (reference sequence). The CDR3 contains 16 residues. The CDR3 bases are TGTGCCAGCAGCTCCCCTAACACCGAGGAGAATTCACCCCTCCACTTT. Translating gives CASSSPNTEENSPLHF.

The chain employs TRBV5-4 and TRBJ1-5; the D gene is possibly TRBD1 (6 bases). Trimming shortened V by 2 bases and J by 5 bases, and 11 bases separated the two germline ends. The CDR3 is 14 residues long. The germline V gene has CDR1 SGHNT and CDR2 YYREEE (reference sequence). CDR3 in DNA: TGTGCCAGCAGCTTAGGGGGGGCCCATCAGCCCCAGCATTTT. Amino acid sequence: CASSLGGAHQPQHF. The full variable domain, in which reference TRBV5-4 and TRBJ1-5 provide the parts outside the CDR3, is ETGVTQSPTHLIKTRGQQVTLRCSSQSGHNTVSWYQQALGQGPQFIFQYYREEENGRGNFPPRFSGLQFPNYSSELNVNALELDDSALYLCASSLGGAHQPQHFGDGTRLSIL.

CDR3 protein: CSVPDRSYGYTF. CDR3 bases: TGCAGCGTCCCGGACAGAAGCTATGGCTACACCTTC. This rearrangement joins TRBV29-1 to TRBJ1-2, with D possibly matching TRBD1 (6 bases). This CDR3 is built from 12 residues. V was cut by 6 bases and J by 4 bases, with 12 bases left in between. In germline, CDR1 is SQVTM, CDR2 ANQGSEA.

This clone was found once. The chain employs TRBV6-5 and TRBJ1-1, with D possibly matching TRBD1 (5 bases). Germline V gene lookup returns CDR1 MNHEY and CDR2 SVGAGI. The CDR3 has 13 amino acids. Trimming stripped 6 bases from V and 6 bases from J, with 14 bases between. CDR3: CASRPQGVPEAFF. CDR3 coding DNA: TGTGCCAGCAGGCCCCAAGGGGTACCTGAAGCTTTCTTT.

This chain joins TRBV10-3 and TRBJ1-4; D might be TRBD1 (5 bases). V gave up 5 bases and J gave up 7 bases, with 14 bases separating them. The germline gives CDR1 ENHRY, CDR2 SYGVKD. The CDR3 extends over 14 amino acids. Here the CDR3 DNA reads TGTGCCATCAGTTCCGGGGACCGGGGTGAAAAACTGTTTTTT. Residues: CAISSGDRGEKLFF.

The chain carries TRBV15 and TRBJ1-5; a possible D gene is TRBD1 (6 bases). Trimming took 2 bases from V and 8 from J, leaving 19 bases between them. This CDR3 comprises 16 residues. Germline CDR1 LNHNV, CDR2 YYDKDF (reference sequence). CDR3 bases: TGTGCCACCAGCAGACGAGGGACACTCCAAGTTGAGCCCCAGCATTTT. Residues: CATSRRGTLQVEPQHF.

The V and J genes are TRBV5-6 and TRBJ2-2; 8 bases align to TRBD2. CDR3 length: 17 amino acids. J gave up 1 base and V 4 bases, and 9 bases lay outside the gene matches. The germline gives CDR1 SGHDT, CDR2 YYEEEE. The CDR3 coding sequence is TGTGCCAGCAGCATCCTCAGCGGGGGTGGGAACACCGGGGAGCTGTTTTTT. It yields the protein CASSILSGGGNTGELFF.

The genes are TRBV2 and TRBJ1-2; D is ambiguous. Trimming shortened V by 6 bases and J by 7 bases, and 15 bases separated the two germline ends. There are 13 residues in the CDR3. Per the germline V gene, CDR1 is SNHLY and CDR2 is FYNNEI. CDR3 sequence reads: CASRSRSIGGYTF. The CDR3 DNA reads TGTGCCAGCAGATCCCGATCTATCGGTGGCTACACCTTC.

This clone was seen ten or more times. The chain is built from TRBV6-1 and TRBJ2-7, with 8 positions matching TRBD1. The CDR3 totals 15 residues. Unmatched junction bases numbered 10, after V lost 7 bases and J lost 2 bases. Germline loops: CDR1 MNHNS, CDR2 SASEGT. CDR3 loop: CASNTAAGGPYEQYF. For the CDR3, the DNA is TGTGCCAGCAACACAGCGGCAGGGGGCCCCTACGAGCAGTACTTC.

This clone has more than one count but fewer than ten. DNA of the CDR3: TGTGCCAGCAGCCCCGGACAGGGGTACACCCGATTTTATAATTCACCCCTCCACTTT. Amino acids: CASSPGQGYTRFYNSPLHF. The chain carries TRBV27 and TRBJ1-6; TRBD1 agrees at 9 bases. The CDR3 has 19 residues. Trimming at V came to 6 bases and at J to 4 bases, leaving 16 bases not matched to a gene. Germline V gene sequence: CDR1 MNHEY, CDR2 SMNVEV (reference sequence).

The chain couples TRBV7-2 to TRBJ1-1; D unclear. V lost 4 bases and J lost 3, with 9 bases in between. This CDR3 is built from 13 residues. Germline V gene lookup returns CDR1 SGHTA and CDR2 FQGNSA. The CDR3 DNA is TGTGCCAGCAGCTCCCAGAGCCACACTGAAGCTTTCTTT. This gives the protein CASSSQSHTEAFF. The entire variable domain, with the rest obtained from reference TRBV7-2 and TRBJ1-1, is as follows: GAGVSQSPSNKVTEKGKDVELRCDPISGHTALYWYRQSLGQGLEFLIYFQGNSAPDKSGLPSDRFSAERTGGSVSTLTIQRTQQEDSAVYLCASSSQSHTEAFFGQGTRLTVV.

This clone was picked up one time. The rearrangement uses TRBV19 and TRBJ1-6, with D possibly matching TRBD1 (5 bases). This CDR3 has 17 residues. Trimming removed 6 bases from V and 7 bases from J, with 22 bases in between. Germline V gene sequence: CDR1 LNHDA, CDR2 SQIVND (reference sequence). The CDR3 DNA follows: TGTGCCAGTAGAAGCGGGGGGGTGAATTCCCAAAATTCACCCCTCCACTTT. Protein: CASRSGGVNSQNSPLHF. The full variable domain, in which reference TRBV19 and TRBJ1-6 provide the parts outside the CDR3, is DGGITQSPKYLFRKEGQNVTLSCEQNLNHDAMYWYRQDPGQGLRLIYYSQIVNDFQKGDIAEGYSVSREKKESFPLTVTSAQKNPTAFYLCASRSGGVNSQNSPLHFGNGTRLTVT.

The chain uses TRBV4-2 and TRBJ1-5; D is uncertain. Germline CDR1 LGHNA, CDR2 YNFKEQ. Trimming pared 4 bases from V and 8 bases from J, leaving 18 bases between. The CDR3 is 15 amino acids. Here the CDR3 DNA reads TGTGCCAGCAGCCTGGAAAGGTTCGGCCCAGAGCCCCAGCATTTT. Translating gives CASSLERFGPEPQHF.

This clone was seen a few times. DNA of the CDR3: TGTGCCAGCAGTGCCGGGACAGGGATTTGGGCTGAAGCTTTCTTT. As protein: CASSAGTGIWAEAFF. The chain uses TRBV25-1 and TRBJ1-1; the match to TRBD1 covers 9 bases. Germline assignment: CDR1 MGHDK and CDR2 SYGVNS. The length of the CDR3 is 15 residues. Trimming removed 4 bases from V and 6 bases from J; junction bases left unmatched: 9.

V usage is TRBV9 and J usage is TRBJ1-3; no definite D call. CDR3 length: 14 amino acids. Germline V gene data show CDR1 as SGDLS and CDR2 as YYNGEE. Trimming pared 0 bases from V and 2 bases from J, leaving 6 bases between. CDR3 amino acids: CASSVDRAGNTIYF. The CDR3 coding sequence is TGTGCCAGCAGCGTAGATAGGGCTGGAAACACCATATATTTT.

V is TRBV6-4 and J is TRBJ2-3; D remains unclear. V was shortened by 4 bases and J by 0 bases, with 5 bases between the two germline ends. Germline CDR1 and CDR2: MRHNA and SNTAGT. The CDR3 has 13 amino acids. The CDR3 DNA follows: TGTGCCAGCAGTGCCGGGAGCACAGATACGCAGTATTTT. Protein: CASSAGSTDTQYF.

This chain joins TRBV5-1 and TRBJ2-1; D possibly matches TRBD1 or TRBD2 (5 bases each). Per germline, CDR1 SGHRS and CDR2 YFSETQ. The CDR3 runs 15 residues. Trimming took 0 bases from V and 4 from J, leaving 11 bases between them. This CDR3 is CASSLAGTGYNEQFF. The DNA for the CDR3 is TGCGCCAGCAGCTTGGCAGGGACGGGATACAATGAGCAGTTCTTC.

The V call is TRBV2, the J call TRBJ2-7, with no clear D. This CDR3 has 11 amino acids. The V end was cut by 8 bases, the J end by 6 bases, with 11 bases between. CDR1 is SNHLY and CDR2 is FYNNEI in the germline V gene. The CDR3 region has the DNA TGTGCCAGCGCCCAGGCCCTCGAGCAGTACTTC. This encodes CASAQALEQYF.

This clone was recorded a few times. In DNA, the CDR3 is TGTGCCAGCAGCTTCGGACAGGGCTCTGTCGAAAAACTGTTTTTT. It encodes CASSFGQGSVEKLFF. V usage is TRBV5-6 and J usage is TRBJ1-4, with 8 bases lining up with TRBD1. This CDR3 spans 15 amino acids. Per the germline V gene, CDR1 is SGHDT and CDR2 is YYEEEE. J lost 8 bases, V lost 2 bases, and 8 bases had no gene match.

The chain joins TRBV6-1 to TRBJ1-1, with TRBD1 identical over 8 bases. Germline CDR1 is MNHNS and CDR2 is SASEGT. The CDR3 contains 13 residues. The ends lost 4 bases at V and 5 bases at J; junction bases unmatched: 3. CDR3 in DNA: TGTGCCAGCAGTGTACAGGGGGGGACTGAAGCTTTCTTT. Amino acids: CASSVQGGTEAFF.